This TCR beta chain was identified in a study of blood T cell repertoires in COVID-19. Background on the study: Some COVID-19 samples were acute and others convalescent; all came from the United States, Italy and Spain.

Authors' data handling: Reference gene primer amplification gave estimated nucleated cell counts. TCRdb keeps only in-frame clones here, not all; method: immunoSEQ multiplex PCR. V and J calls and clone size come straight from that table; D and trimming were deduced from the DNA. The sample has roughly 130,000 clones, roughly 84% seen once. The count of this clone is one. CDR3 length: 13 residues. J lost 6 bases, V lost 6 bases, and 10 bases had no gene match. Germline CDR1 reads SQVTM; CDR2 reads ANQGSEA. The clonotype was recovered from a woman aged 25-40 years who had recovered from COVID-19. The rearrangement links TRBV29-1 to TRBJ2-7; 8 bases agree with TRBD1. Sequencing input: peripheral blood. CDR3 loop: CSVIGQGGSEQYF. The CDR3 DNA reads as TGCAGCGTCATTGGACAGGGTGGAAGCGAGCAGTACTTC.